A selection of T cell receptor beta chains follows, all from one sample in a study of CD8+ T cells in alopecia areata. The repertoire was sequenced with immunoSEQ multiplex PCR; TCRdb's copy has only in-frame clones and lacks some. The data hold under 200,000 clones, with 60% to 75% observed a single time. The sequencing here drew on CD4+ T cells sorted from blood, taken at week 24, from a patient treated with tofacitinib. The receptor set was obtained from a human donor with alopecia areata. The CDR3 runs from the conserved cysteine through the conserved F or W. The D gene is left open where the match is weak. A row's size may be missing; if present it is once, few, many or a size class.

clone size	CDR3 length	D gene	V gene	J gene	CDR3 protein	CDR3 DNA
-	12	-	TRBV6-5	TRBJ1-2	CASSSGSYGYTF	TGTGCCAGCAGCTCCGGATCATATGGCTACACCTTC
-	15	-	TRBV5-4	TRBJ1-2	CASSFFGGLNYGYTF	TGTGCCAGCAGCTTTTTTGGGGGACTGAACTATGGCTACACCTTC
-	14	-	TRBV2	TRBJ2-7	CASLPGAGRSEQYF	TGTGCCAGCTTGCCGGGTGCGGGGCGCTCCGAGCAGTACTTC
-	12	-	TRBV15	TRBJ2-7	CATSRDLYEQYF	TGTGCCACCAGCAGAGATCTCTACGAGCAGTACTTC
-	15	-	TRBV19	TRBJ2-5	CASSTKPGYQETQYF	TGTGCCAGTAGTACAAAGCCGGGGTACCAAGAGACCCAGTACTTC
-	14	-	TRBV7-7	TRBJ2-2	CASSQTGLTGELFF	TGTGCTAGCAGCCAAACAGGGCTCACCGGGGAGCTGTTTTTT
once	14	-	TRBV30	TRBJ1-5	CAWSGESYRQPQHF	TGTGCCTGGAGTGGTGAAAGTTACCGGCAGCCCCAGCATTTT
-	16	-	TRBV7-9	TRBJ2-5	CASSLVAGWDQETQYF	TGTGCCAGCAGCTTAGTCGCCGGGTGGGATCAAGAGACCCAGTACTTC
-	14	-	TRBV30	TRBJ1-1	CAWRLETANTEAFF	TGTGCCTGGAGATTGGAGACAGCGAACACTGAAGCTTTCTTT
few	16	-	TRBV29-1	TRBJ2-3	CSSSEGADFFADTQYF	TGCAGCTCTTCGGAGGGGGCGGATTTTTTCGCAGATACGCAGTATTTT
-	16	TRBD2	TRBV7-7	TRBJ2-2	CASSFAQGGSTGELFF	TGTGCCAGCAGCTTCGCCCAGGGAGGGAGCACCGGGGAGCTGTTTTTT
-	16	-	TRBV11-2	TRBJ1-2	CASSPSRTRQFSGYTF	TGTGCCAGCAGCCCCTCCAGGACACGCCAATTCAGCGGCTACACCTTC
few	16	TRBD1	TRBV7-2	TRBJ2-7	CASSLEGWTGAYEQYF	TGTGCCAGCAGTCTAGAGGGGTGGACAGGAGCCTACGAGCAGTACTTC